These 25 T cell receptor beta chains came from one sample sequenced in a study of blood T cell repertoires in COVID-19. Profiled with immunoSEQ multiplex PCR; TCRdb holds only in-frame clones, not every one. The sample consists of some 150,000 clones, about 90% of them appearing once. Sequenced input: PBMCs or T cells enriched from blood (not recorded which). These receptors all come from a human donor with acute COVID-19. The donor label of this sample is uncertain.

The J gene is TRBJ2-2, the V gene TRBV7-9; 7 positions agree with TRBD2. Germline V gene data show CDR1 as SEHNR and CDR2 as FQNEAQ (reference sequence). CDR3 length: 18 residues. With V trimmed by 4 bases and J by 7 bases, 18 bases remained unmatched. The CDR3 protein is CASSSKSLRTRRLGELFF. CDR3 sequence (DNA): TGTGCCAGCAGCTCAAAGAGCCTCCGGACTAGAAGACTCGGGGAGCTGTTTTTT.

The V and J genes are TRBV19 and TRBJ2-7, with D possibly matching TRBD2 (6 bases). The CDR3 totals 15 residues. Germline loops: CDR1 LNHDA, CDR2 SQIVND (reference sequence). Trimming removed 5 bases at V and 1 base at J, with 15 bases between. The chain's CDR3 is CASSYGSHGSYEQYF. CDR3 nucleotide sequence: TGTGCCAGTAGTTACGGGAGCCACGGTTCCTACGAGCAGTACTTC. The full variable domain, rest sourced from reference TRBV19 and TRBJ2-7, is DGGITQSPKYLFRKEGQNVTLSCEQNLNHDAMYWYRQDPGQGLRLIYYSQIVNDFQKGDIAEGYSVSREKKESFPLTVTSAQKNPTAFYLCASSYGSHGSYEQYFGPGTRLTVT.

A single count supports this clone. The chain couples TRBV6-5 to TRBJ2-5; TRBD2 might be the D (5 bases). Trimming took 6 bases from V and 2 from J, leaving 16 bases between them. The germline V gene encodes CDR1 MNHEY and CDR2 SVGAGI. The CDR3 sequence is 15 residues long. The CDR3 protein is CASRREWLTQETQYF. CDR3 DNA: TGTGCCAGCAGGAGGGAGTGGCTAACTCAAGAGACCCAGTACTTC.

The chain employs TRBV2 and TRBJ1-2; 7 bases are shared with TRBD1. The CDR3 is made up of 14 amino acids. CDR1 is SNHLY and CDR2 is FYNNEI in the germline V gene. Trimming cost V 7 bases and J 4 bases; bases outside gene matches: 9. CDR3 region: CASTDREGLYGYTF. The CDR3 nucleotides read TGTGCCAGCACTGACAGGGAAGGCCTCTATGGCTACACCTTC.

The count of this clone is one. The CDR3, as DNA: TGTGCCAGCAGTTCTAGTAGCTCCTACAATGAGCAGTTCTTC. Translated, it gives CASSSSSSYNEQFF. The chain has TRBV6-5 and TRBJ2-1, with D hard to call. This CDR3 contains 14 residues. V was cut by 4 bases and J by 0 bases, with 7 bases left in between. Germline-derived CDR1 and CDR2 are MNHEY and SVGAGI.

This chain uses TRBV30 with TRBJ2-5; 8 bases are a match to TRBD2. V lost 3 bases, J lost 5 bases, and 8 bases stayed unmatched. The CDR3 spans 14 residues. Germline CDR1 reads GTSNPN; CDR2 reads SVGIG (reference sequence). CDR3 sequence: CAWRFGGARETQYF. The CDR3 nucleotides are TGTGCCTGGAGGTTCGGGGGGGCCCGGGAGACCCAGTACTTC.

The chain is built from TRBV28 and TRBJ2-5; TRBD2 is a possible D gene (6 bases). V lost 5 bases and J lost 0, with 10 bases in between. This CDR3 is 14 amino acids long. CDR1 is MDHEN and CDR2 is SYDVKM in the germline V gene. CDR3 amino acids: CASSPGTHQETQYF. The CDR3 DNA follows: TGTGCCAGCAGTCCCGGGACTCACCAAGAGACCCAGTACTTC.

The V gene is TRBV29-1, the J gene TRBJ2-3, with D hard to call. Looked up from germline, CDR1 is SQVTM and CDR2 is ANQGSEA. V dropped 5 bases and J dropped 3 bases, with 3 bases sitting between them. The CDR3 consists of 10 residues. The CDR3 here is CSVSTDTQYF. As DNA, the CDR3 is TGCAGCGTTTCAACAGATACGCAGTATTTT.

The rearrangement uses TRBV20-1 and TRBJ2-5; D is perhaps TRBD1 (5 bases). There are 11 residues in the CDR3. Trimming left V 6 bases short and J 1 base short, with 6 bases between. In germline, CDR1 is DFQATT, CDR2 SNEGSKA (reference sequence). This chain's CDR3 is CSAGVQETQYF. The DNA of the CDR3 is TGCAGTGCAGGGGTCCAAGAGACCCAGTACTTC.

The V call is TRBV18, the J call TRBJ1-1; maybe TRBD1 (6 bases). The CDR3 contains 15 residues. Germline lookup yields CDR1 KGHSH and CDR2 LQKENI. Trimming stripped 8 bases from V and 0 bases from J, with 16 bases between. CDR3 protein: CASHKTGTMNTEAFF. CDR3 nucleotide sequence: TGTGCCAGCCACAAAACCGGGACAATGAACACTGAAGCTTTCTTT. Supplemented by reference TRBV18 and TRBJ1-1, the full variable domain reads NAGVMQNPRHLVRRRGQEARLRCSPMKGHSHVYWYRQLPEEGLKFMVYLQKENIIDESGMPKERFSAEFPKEGPSILRIQQVVRGDSAAYFCASHKTGTMNTEAFFGQGTRLTVV.

This clone was counted a single time. This chain uses TRBV7-3 with TRBJ2-1, with D possibly TRBD1 on 6 matching bases. Trimming stripped 2 bases from V and 0 bases from J, with 8 bases between. The CDR3 covers 15 residues. CDR1 is SGHTA, CDR2 FQGTGA, per germline. The CDR3 DNA reads as TGTGCCAGCAGCTTACAGGGGAGCTCCTACAATGAGCAGTTCTTC. Translating gives CASSLQGSSYNEQFF.

The chain joins TRBV7-3 to TRBJ1-1, with 8 positions matching TRBD1. The V segment lost 5 bases and the J segment 1 base; nucleotides outside the gene matches: 3. The germline CDR1 and CDR2 sequences are SGHTA and FQGTGA. This CDR3 contains 14 residues. Here the CDR3 reads CASSRTGRNTEAFF. The CDR3 DNA follows: TGTGCCAGCAGCAGGACAGGGAGGAACACTGAAGCTTTCTTT.

The chain joins TRBV24-1 to TRBJ1-1, with 7 bases identical to TRBD1. J lost 3 bases, V lost 2 bases, and 5 bases had no gene match. The CDR3 runs 15 residues. Germline CDR1 is KGHDR and CDR2 is SFDVKD. CDR3 DNA: TGTGCCACCAGTGATTCGACAGGGCCTTACACTGAAGCTTTCTTT. It encodes CATSDSTGPYTEAFF.

This clone was recorded a few times. The chain carries TRBV7-9 and TRBJ2-7, with 9 bases lining up with TRBD1. The CDR3 has 15 amino acids. Per germline, CDR1 SEHNR and CDR2 FQNEAQ (reference sequence). V shed 0 bases and J 4 bases; nucleotides not matched to a gene: 4. CDR3 residues: CASSLAHRGRYEQYF. The CDR3 coding sequence is TGTGCCAGCAGCTTAGCGCACAGGGGGCGATACGAGCAGTACTTC.

This clone was seen once. The chain is built from TRBV28 and TRBJ1-2; possibly TRBD1 for D (6 bases). Germline V gene data show CDR1 as MDHEN and CDR2 as SYDVKM. The V end was cut by 10 bases, the J end by 4 bases, with 25 bases between. The CDR3 spans 16 residues. The CDR3 protein is CAIQPQRGGKGYGYTF. In nucleotides, the CDR3 is TGTGCCATCCAACCCCAAAGGGGGGGGAAGGGCTATGGCTACACCTTC.

The rearrangement links TRBV9 to TRBJ2-5, with 9 bases fitting TRBD2. The CDR3 contains 15 residues. From germline, CDR1 is SGDLS and CDR2 YYNGEE. V dropped 4 bases and J dropped 2; count of bases not matched to a gene: 6. CDR3 in DNA: TGTGCCAGCAGCCTGGCTAGCGGGATTCAAGAGACCCAGTACTTC. This translates into CASSLASGIQETQYF.

The gene calls are TRBV18 and TRBJ2-2, with D possibly matching TRBD1 (5 bases). The V and J ends lost 1 base and 0 bases respectively, with 9 bases between them. The CDR3 totals 16 residues. The germline CDR1 and CDR2 sequences are KGHSH and LQKENI. CDR3 loop: CASSPQDIANTGELFF. Here the CDR3 DNA reads TGTGCCAGCTCACCACAGGACATCGCGAACACCGGGGAGCTGTTTTTT.

V is TRBV9 and J is TRBJ2-7; 8 bases map to TRBD1. V lost 0 bases, J lost 5 bases, and 7 bases stayed unmatched. Germline V lookup: CDR1 SGDLS, CDR2 YYNGEE. The CDR3 runs to 15 residues. CDR3 DNA: TGTGCCAGCAGCGTAGGGACAGGGAATCGGAACGAGCAGTACTTC. Amino acid sequence: CASSVGTGNRNEQYF.

This clone turned up a few times. J is TRBJ1-2 and V is TRBV6-5, with unresolved D. CDR3 length: 14 residues. Germline V gene data show CDR1 as MNHEY and CDR2 as SVGAGI. V dropped 9 bases and J dropped 5 bases, with 19 bases sitting between them. The CDR3 DNA is TGTGCCAGTGATCCCGGGTCAGCCCTTTATGGCTACACCTTC. Its protein is CASDPGSALYGYTF.

This clone appeared a few times. The chain is built from TRBV2 and TRBJ2-5; maybe TRBD2 (7 bases). V was trimmed by 8 bases and J by 1 base, leaving 11 bases between them. The CDR3 covers 13 residues. Germline CDR1 reads SNHLY; CDR2 reads FYNNEI. The CDR3 coding sequence is TGTGCCAGCCGGCGGGGGCCCCAAGAGACCCAGTACTTC. Translated, it gives CASRRGPQETQYF.

The chain carries TRBV30 and TRBJ2-5; TRBD1 matches at 11 bases. CDR3 length: 15 residues. The V gene's germline CDR1 is GTSNPN and CDR2 SVGIG (reference sequence). Losses at the gene ends were 5 bases for V and 4 bases for J; bases not matched to a gene: 9. The CDR3 DNA reads as TGTGCCTGGTCCCTGGACAGGGGGCTTAGAGAGACCCAGTACTTC. Residues: CAWSLDRGLRETQYF.

This clone was observed a single time. The chain employs TRBV6-1 and TRBJ1-2; 7 nucleotides match TRBD1. There are 15 residues in the CDR3. The J segment lost 8 bases and the V segment lost 1 base, leaving 10 bases of the junction unmatched. Germline V gives CDR1 MNHNS, CDR2 SASEGT. The CDR3 nucleotides read TGTGCCAGCAGTGAAGGGGGGACAGCCGTCTTGGGCTACACCTTC. The encoded protein is CASSEGGTAVLGYTF.

V usage is TRBV30 and J usage is TRBJ1-2; 7 bases match TRBD1. Germline loops: CDR1 GTSNPN, CDR2 SVGIG (reference sequence). This CDR3 is built from 17 residues. Germline trimming cut 3 bases from V and 4 bases from J; bases unmatched to any gene: 17. CDR3 coding DNA: TGTGCCTGGAGAGATACAGGGACAGAAATTGCCCTCTATGGCTACACCTTC. This encodes CAWRDTGTEIALYGYTF.

The rearrangement joins TRBV3-1 (or the pseudogene TRBV3-2) to TRBJ2-7; a possible D gene is TRBD2 (6 bases). Per the germline V gene, CDR1 is LGHDT and CDR2 is YNNKEL (reference sequence). CDR3 length: 13 amino acids. V shed 8 bases and J shed 7 bases, with 18 bases lying between them. CDR3 coding DNA: TGTGCCAGCTCACCGACTAGATTGGAAGAGCAGTACTTC. Protein: CASSPTRLEEQYF.

The chain joins TRBV7-9 to TRBJ2-5; TRBD1 matches at 10 bases. CDR3 length equals 14 residues. Germline CDR1 reads SEHNR; CDR2 reads FQNEAQ (reference sequence). Trimming removed 5 bases from V and 14 bases from J; junction bases left unmatched: 14. The CDR3 DNA follows: TGTGCCAGCAGCCCAATGATGCGGGACAGGGGAACATACTTC. It translates to CASSPMMRDRGTYF.